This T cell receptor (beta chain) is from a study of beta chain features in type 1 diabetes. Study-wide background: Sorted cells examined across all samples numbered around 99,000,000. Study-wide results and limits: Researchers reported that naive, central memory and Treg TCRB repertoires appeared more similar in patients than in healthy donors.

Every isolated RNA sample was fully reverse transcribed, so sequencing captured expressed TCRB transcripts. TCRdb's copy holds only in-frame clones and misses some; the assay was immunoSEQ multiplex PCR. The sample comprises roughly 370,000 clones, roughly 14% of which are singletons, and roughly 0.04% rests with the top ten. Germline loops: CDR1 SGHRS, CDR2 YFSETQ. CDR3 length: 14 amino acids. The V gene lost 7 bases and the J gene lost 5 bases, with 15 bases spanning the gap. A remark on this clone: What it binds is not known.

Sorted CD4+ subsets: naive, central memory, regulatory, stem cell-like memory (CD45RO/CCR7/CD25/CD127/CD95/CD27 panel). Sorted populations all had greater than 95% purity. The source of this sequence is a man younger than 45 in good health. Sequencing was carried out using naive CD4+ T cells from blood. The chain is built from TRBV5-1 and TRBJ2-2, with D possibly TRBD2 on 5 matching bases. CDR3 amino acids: CASFSGSGTGELFF. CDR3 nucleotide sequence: TGCGCCAGCTTTTCGGGCAGCGGAACCGGGGAGCTGTTTTTT.